The clone carrying this T cell receptor (beta chain) was counted many times. The entry originates in a study of spatial heterogeneity in lung cancer. Study as a whole: When available, follow-up PBMC samples taken a median of roughly two years after resection were sequenced.

Documented time point: blood at routine non-recurrence follow-up after resection. No cells were sorted before sequencing. The whole RNA sequenced was extracted from tumor, nontumor lung or frozen PBMC. TCRdb independently ran MiXCR on the 5' RACE reads; one entry per CDR3 protein. The table records roughly 120,000 distinct CDR3 sequences, 12% of them present only once. Trimming shortened V by 5 bases and J by 2 bases, and 22 bases separated the two germline ends. CDR3 length: 17 amino acids. CDR1 and CDR2 (germline): DFQATT, SNEGSKA (reference sequence). Sample: PBMCs, taken at follow-up. This sequence was found in a male donor with early-stage non-small cell lung cancer. V usage is TRBV20-1 and J usage is TRBJ2-1; D assignment may be TRBD1 or TRBD2 (6 bases each). The CDR3: CSAPSQKGGRTYNEQFF. The CDR3 DNA reads as TGCAGTGCTCCCTCACAAAAGGGGGGCCGAACCTACAATGAGCAGTTCTTC.